What follows are 10 T cell receptor beta chains derived from one specimen sequenced in a study of identical twins. TCRdb reanalysed the 5' RACE reads using MiXCR and keeps one entry per CDR3 protein. The sample contains approximately 500,000 distinct CDR3 sequences, 20% to 25% of which appear only once. The sample was also linked to a second study, of T cells expressing NK-cell markers.

The sample consisted of CD4+ T cells sorted from blood. These receptors originate from a young woman in good health.

The sample holds a few counts of this clonotype. DNA of the CDR3: TGTGCCAGCCTATTACAACAGGGGTCCTACGAGCAGTACTTC. Protein: CASLLQQGSYEQYF. The chain combines TRBV6-1 with TRBJ2-7; TRBD1 aligns across 7 bases. The CDR3 runs 14 residues. The germline CDR1 and CDR2 sequences are MNHNS and SASEGT. V lost 8 bases and J lost 1; bases outside the gene matches: 8.

This clonotype was seen just once. The chain has TRBV5-1 and TRBJ2-5; 9 positions match TRBD2. The junction had 5 bases not matched to a gene; V was cut back by 2 bases and J by 3 bases. Germline V CDR1 and CDR2: SGHRS, YFSETQ. The CDR3 extends over 15 amino acids. The CDR3 reads CASSLSGRSEETQYF. DNA for the CDR3: TGCGCCAGCAGCTTAAGCGGGAGGAGTGAAGAGACCCAGTACTTC.

This sequence joins TRBV5-1 and TRBJ1-4; D is perhaps TRBD1 (5 bases). Trimming left V 4 bases short and J 8 bases short, with 15 bases between. The CDR3 spans 14 residues. The germline CDR1 and CDR2 sequences are SGHRS and YFSETQ. The DNA of the CDR3 is TGCGCCAGCAGCCCTGGGGGGGTAAAGGAAAAACTGTTTTTT. Translating it yields CASSPGGVKEKLFF.

The chain carries TRBV5-5 and TRBJ2-2; the match to TRBD2 covers 10 bases. Trimming cost V 1 base and J 5 bases; bases outside gene matches: 8. The CDR3 contains 17 residues. Germline V gene data show CDR1 as SGHKS and CDR2 as YYEKEE (reference sequence). CDR3 coding DNA: TGTGCCAGCAGCTTGATCAGCGGGAGGGCCAGGACCGGGGAGCTGTTTTTT. Translating it yields CASSLISGRARTGELFF.

The chain employs TRBV9 and TRBJ2-5; weak D call: TRBD2 (6 bases). The CDR3 is 15 amino acids. Germline loops: CDR1 SGDLS, CDR2 YYNGEE. Trimming left V 0 bases short and J 5 bases short, with 14 bases between. The chain's CDR3 is CASSVVPSAWETQYF. Here the CDR3 DNA reads TGTGCCAGCAGCGTAGTTCCTAGCGCGTGGGAGACCCAGTACTTC. The variable domain in full, with the rest retrieved from reference TRBV9 and TRBJ2-5, is DSGVTQTPKHLITATGQRVTLRCSPRSGDLSVYWYQQSLDQGLQFLIQYYNGEERAKGNILERFSAQQFPDLHSELNLSSLELGDSALYFCASSVVPSAWETQYFGPGTRLLVL.

This chain links TRBV12-3 or TRBV12-4 with TRBJ1-5, with D possibly being TRBD1 (6 bases). This CDR3 spans 13 amino acids. V gave up 9 bases and J gave up 4 bases, with 13 bases separating them. CDR3 protein: CASQGLGNQPQHF. The CDR3 nucleotides are TGTGCCAGTCAGGGGCTAGGGAATCAGCCCCAGCATTTT.

The J gene is TRBJ1-2, the V gene TRBV27; 7 nucleotides line up with TRBD1. Germline V lookup: CDR1 MNHEY, CDR2 SMNVEV (reference sequence). This CDR3 contains 13 residues. With 6 bases clipped from V and 6 bases from J, the junction kept 7 bases outside the gene matches. In DNA, the CDR3 is TGTGCCAGCAGGGTACAGGGGACCAATGGCTACACCTTC. Amino acids: CASRVQGTNGYTF.

J is TRBJ1-2 and V is TRBV6-1; TRBD1 matches at 8 bases. CDR1 is MNHNS and CDR2 is SASEGT in the germline V gene. The CDR3 contains 14 residues. Trimming removed 3 bases from V and 3 bases from J; junction bases left unmatched: 3. CDR3: CASSETGADYGYTF. CDR3 DNA sequence: TGTGCCAGCAGTGAGACAGGGGCGGACTATGGCTACACCTTC.

The chain has TRBV14 and TRBJ2-2; D not certain. CDR3 length: 14 residues. V dropped 4 bases and J dropped 5 bases, with 11 bases sitting between them. Germline loops: CDR1 SGHDN, CDR2 FVKESK. For the CDR3, the DNA is TGTGCCAGCAGCCGGTTCTCGGGTACCGGGGAGCTGTTTTTT. It is translated as CASSRFSGTGELFF.

V is TRBV5-1 and J is TRBJ2-7; TRBD2 matches at 9 bases. The CDR3 is 14 residues long. Germline loops: CDR1 SGHRS, CDR2 YFSETQ. V dropped 4 bases and J dropped 5; count of bases not matched to a gene: 7. The DNA of the CDR3 is TGCGCCAGCAGCGCGACTAGCGGTGGGGACGAGCAGTACTTC. Protein sequence: CASSATSGGDEQYF.